This T cell receptor beta chain was identified during a study of blood T cell repertoires in COVID-19. Across the whole study: Collection of acute and convalescent COVID-19 samples took place in the United States, Italy and Spain.

Only in-frame clones appear in the TCRdb table, and some are missing; sequencing was by immunoSEQ multiplex PCR. Counted here are roughly 220,000 clones, roughly 81% occurring once; the ten biggest clones make up roughly 2.8%. The CDR3 totals 13 residues. Germline V gene data show CDR1 as DFQATT and CDR2 as SNEGSKA (reference sequence). Trimming removed 3 bases from V and 2 bases from J, with 9 bases in between. The source material was peripheral blood. This clonotype was sampled from a man aged 45-65 years who had recovered from COVID-19. The V call is TRBV20-1, the J call TRBJ2-3; D gene ambiguous. The CDR3 is CSASGGDTDTQYF. The CDR3 DNA is TGCAGTGCTAGTGGTGGAGACACAGATACGCAGTATTTT.